The clone carrying this T cell receptor (beta chain) was found many times. Its antigen is as yet unknown. The V gene lost 3 bases and the J gene lost 0 bases, with 9 bases spanning the gap. This CDR3 has 15 residues. Germline V gene sequence: CDR1 SEHNR, CDR2 FQNEAQ (reference sequence). TCRdb independently ran MiXCR on the reads; one entry per CDR3 protein. The repertoire consists of more than 90,000 distinct CDR3 sequences, with about 9.4% occurring once and the leading ten covering 25% to 40%. The data are from a study of T cell repertoires in cytomegalovirus infection. Study details: An indication of both CMV infection and matching HLA type came from public TCR beta signatures.

The gene calls are TRBV7-9 and TRBJ2-1; no firm D call. The source of this sequence is a human donor in good health (CMV status not recorded). Some clones in this sample may be carry-over from other donors' samples. The sample comprised PBMCs, sequenced either directly or after in vitro stimulation (not recorded which). CDR3 coding DNA: TGTGCCAGCAGCTTTTTTCAGGCCTCCTACAATGAGCAGTTCTTC. This translates into CASSFFQASYNEQFF. Using reference TRBV7-9 and TRBJ2-1 for the parts outside the CDR3, the full variable domain is DTGVSQNPRHKITKRGQNVTFRCDPISEHNRLYWYRQTLGQGPEFLTYFQNEAQLEKSRLLSDRFSAERPKGSFSTLEIQRTEQGDSAMYLCASSFFQASYNEQFFGPGTRLTVL.